This entry lists 27 T cell receptor beta chains sequenced from one sample in a study of blood T cell repertoires in COVID-19. Assay: immunoSEQ multiplex PCR; the TCRdb copy retains only in-frame clones and omits some. The sample includes 450,000 to 500,000 clones, approximately 85% of them seen just once. Sequenced: peripheral blood. All receptors come from a human donor in a cohort sampled during active COVID-19.

The chain is built from TRBV6-2 or TRBV6-3 and TRBJ1-1, with a possible D match to TRBD1 (6 bases). Trimming stripped 2 bases from V and 8 bases from J, with 12 bases between. CDR1 is MNHEY and CDR2 is SVGEGT in the germline V gene. The CDR3 extends over 13 amino acids. CDR3 sequence reads: CASSYPTGLEAFF. The CDR3 DNA reads TGTGCCAGCAGTTACCCAACAGGGTTGGAAGCTTTCTTT.

This clone was recorded a few times. The chain joins TRBV7-9 to TRBJ2-6, with 7 bases lining up with TRBD1. The CDR3 has 14 residues. CDR1 and CDR2 from the germline V gene are SEHNR and FQNEAQ (reference sequence). Germline trimming cut 4 bases from V and 5 bases from J; bases unmatched to any gene: 2. The CDR3 region is CASSSDRWANVLTF. Written as DNA, the CDR3 is TGTGCCAGCAGCTCGGACAGGTGGGCCAACGTCCTGACTTTC.

CDR3 sequence (DNA): TGCGCCAGCAGACTAGCGGGAGGTCCCTTGGAGACCCAGTACTTC. Encoded protein: CASRLAGGPLETQYF. V usage is TRBV10-2 and J usage is TRBJ2-5; 12 bases agree with TRBD2. V shed 6 bases and J 5 bases; nucleotides not matched to a gene: 7. The CDR3 has 15 amino acids. The V gene's germline CDR1 is WSHSY and CDR2 SAAADI.

The chain uses TRBV5-1 and TRBJ1-2; D unresolved. CDR1 and CDR2 from the germline V gene are SGHRS and YFSETQ. Trimming shortened V by 0 bases and J by 0 bases, and 9 bases separated the two germline ends. The CDR3 loop spans 15 amino acids. CDR3 loop: CASSLGSKANYGYTF. CDR3 nucleotides: TGCGCCAGCAGCTTGGGATCTAAAGCTAACTATGGCTACACCTTC.

This clone was picked up many times. The V and J genes are TRBV6-5 and TRBJ2-1, with a tentative D call TRBD1 (5 bases). The CDR3 extends over 12 amino acids. Trimming left V 8 bases short and J 10 bases short, with 15 bases between. The V gene's germline CDR1 is MNHEY and CDR2 SVGAGI. CDR3 loop: CASLGAVGEQFF. Written as DNA, the CDR3 is TGTGCCAGCCTAGGGGCCGTGGGAGAGCAGTTCTTC.

This sequence joins TRBV5-1 and TRBJ2-2; TRBD2 agrees at 9 bases. Germline-derived CDR1 and CDR2 are SGHRS and YFSETQ. V lost 0 bases, J lost 5 bases, and 2 bases stayed unmatched. The CDR3 has 15 amino acids. CDR3 DNA: TGCGCCAGCAGCTTGGTAGCGGGAGTGACCGGGGAGCTGTTTTTT. This encodes CASSLVAGVTGELFF.

V and J are TRBV6-2 or TRBV6-3 and TRBJ2-1; 8 nucleotides align to TRBD2. From germline, CDR1 is MNHEY and CDR2 SVGEGT. V lost 5 bases and J lost 7; bases outside the gene matches: 7. The CDR3 runs 14 residues. The CDR3: CASSPPGGRNEQFF. The CDR3 nucleotides are TGTGCCAGCAGTCCCCCGGGGGGGCGGAATGAGCAGTTCTTC.

This chain uses TRBV19 with TRBJ2-1, with 12 positions matching TRBD2. V lost 4 bases, J lost 4 bases, and 8 bases stayed unmatched. CDR1 and CDR2 (germline): LNHDA, SQIVND (reference sequence). The CDR3 is 17 amino acids. The CDR3 protein is CASSTVPSGRVYNEQFF. The DNA for the CDR3 is TGTGCCAGTAGTACAGTCCCTAGCGGGAGGGTTTACAATGAGCAGTTCTTC.

CDR3 amino acids: CASSRGQAGNTIYF. In DNA form, the CDR3 reads TGTGCCAGCAGCCGTGGACAGGCTGGAAACACCATATATTTT. The chain recombines TRBV6-2 or TRBV6-3 with TRBJ1-3; 7 bases are a match to TRBD1. The CDR3 consists of 14 residues. Losses at the gene ends were 6 bases for V and 2 bases for J; bases not matched to a gene: 4. Germline CDR1 and CDR2: MNHEY and SVGEGT.

The chain uses TRBV2 and TRBJ2-2; the match to TRBD2 covers 7 bases. This CDR3 contains 15 residues. V was pared by 7 bases and J by 1 base, with 6 bases of the junction left unmatched. Germline lookup yields CDR1 SNHLY and CDR2 FYNNEI. The CDR3 reads CASKKGGGNTGELFF. The CDR3 DNA is TGTGCCAGCAAGAAAGGCGGGGGGAACACCGGGGAGCTGTTTTTT. The full variable domain, rest sourced from reference TRBV2 and TRBJ2-2, is EPEVTQTPSHQVTQMGQEVILRCVPISNHLYFYWYRQILGQKVEFLVSFYNNEISEKSEIFDDQFSVERPDGSNFTLKIRSTKLEDSAMYFCASKKGGGNTGELFFGEGSRLTVL.

The rearrangement uses TRBV11-1 and TRBJ2-3; 9 bases align to TRBD1. Per the germline V gene, CDR1 is SGHAT and CDR2 is FQDESV (reference sequence). CDR3 length: 16 amino acids. The J segment lost 1 base and the V segment lost 6 bases, leaving 8 bases of the junction unmatched. The CDR3 loop is CASRQRQGGGTDTQYF. The CDR3 coding sequence is TGTGCCAGCAGGCAACGACAGGGGGGAGGCACAGATACGCAGTATTTT.

The chain employs TRBV9 and TRBJ2-1; D not certain. The V gene lost 4 bases and the J gene lost 4 bases, with 12 bases spanning the gap. Germline CDR1 and CDR2: SGDLS and YYNGEE. This CDR3 has 14 residues. The CDR3 protein is CASSRDGVYNEQFF. In nucleotides, the CDR3 is TGTGCCAGCAGCCGAGACGGAGTTTACAATGAGCAGTTCTTC. Variable domain in full (rest from reference TRBV9 and TRBJ2-1): DSGVTQTPKHLITATGQRVTLRCSPRSGDLSVYWYQQSLDQGLQFLIQYYNGEERAKGNILERFSAQQFPDLHSELNLSSLELGDSALYFCASSRDGVYNEQFFGPGTRLTVL.

CDR3 sequence (DNA): TGTGCCTGGAGCCGGGACAGGCGGGACACTGAAGCTTTCTTT. Its translation is CAWSRDRRDTEAFF. V usage is TRBV30 and J usage is TRBJ1-1; TRBD1 agrees at 8 bases. The CDR3 totals 14 residues. V lost 3 bases to trimming and J lost 3 bases; unmatched junction nucleotides: 6. The germline V gene encodes CDR1 GTSNPN and CDR2 SVGIG (reference sequence).

This chain links TRBV19 with TRBJ2-7; 8 nucleotides align to TRBD2. V dropped 6 bases and J dropped 6; count of bases not matched to a gene: 7. Germline assignment: CDR1 LNHDA and CDR2 SQIVND (reference sequence). The CDR3 is 13 amino acids. The CDR3: CASRGLGTPEQYF. The CDR3 coding sequence is TGTGCCAGTAGGGGACTAGGAACCCCCGAGCAGTACTTC.

The CDR3 spells CASSLDRGVGGYTF. Written as DNA, the CDR3 is TGTGCCAGCAGCTTGGACAGGGGGGTGGGTGGCTACACCTTC. The chain carries TRBV5-4 and TRBJ1-2, with TRBD1 identical over 8 bases. Trimming removed 0 bases from V and 7 bases from J; junction bases left unmatched: 5. The germline V gene has CDR1 SGHNT and CDR2 YYREEE (reference sequence). The CDR3 is 14 residues long. Based on the CDR3 plus reference TRBV5-4 and TRBJ1-2, the full variable domain is ETGVTQSPTHLIKTRGQQVTLRCSSQSGHNTVSWYQQALGQGPQFIFQYYREEENGRGNFPPRFSGLQFPNYSSELNVNALELDDSALYLCASSLDRGVGGYTFGSGTRLTVV.

The rearrangement joins TRBV3-1 (or the pseudogene TRBV3-2) to TRBJ2-1; the D gene is possibly TRBD2 (6 bases). Trimming removed 1 base from V and 7 bases from J, with 8 bases in between. This CDR3 has 13 residues. Germline CDR1 and CDR2: LGHDT and YNNKEL (reference sequence). The DNA for the CDR3 is TGTGCCAGCAGCCAAGGCAGCGGGAATGAGCAGTTCTTC. This codes for CASSQGSGNEQFF.

The sample holds one count of this clone. The V gene is TRBV5-1, the J gene TRBJ1-1, with 9 bases aligning to TRBD1. The CDR3 runs to 13 residues. Germline V gene lookup returns CDR1 SGHRS and CDR2 YFSETQ. Germline trimming cut 4 bases from V and 6 bases from J; bases unmatched to any gene: 4. The CDR3 loop is CASSVGTGPEAFF. CDR3 nucleotide sequence: TGCGCCAGCAGCGTCGGGACAGGGCCTGAAGCTTTCTTT.

The chain couples TRBV2 to TRBJ2-5; 9 nucleotides line up with TRBD2. This CDR3 spans 16 amino acids. The V gene end was trimmed by 8 bases and the J gene end by 4 bases; junction bases not matched to a gene: 14. Germline V lookup: CDR1 SNHLY, CDR2 FYNNEI. The CDR3 reads CASWAGGLTTLETQYF. The CDR3 nucleotides are TGTGCCAGCTGGGCGGGAGGGCTCACCACCCTAGAGACCCAGTACTTC.

The chain carries TRBV28 and TRBJ1-4, with 7 bases fitting TRBD1. Germline V gene sequence: CDR1 MDHEN, CDR2 SYDVKM. The CDR3 sequence is 14 residues long. V lost 3 bases to trimming and J lost 4 bases; unmatched junction nucleotides: 2. CDR3: CASSFGTVNEKLFF. CDR3 nucleotides: TGTGCCAGCAGTTTCGGGACAGTTAATGAAAAACTGTTTTTT.

The rearrangement joins TRBV18 to TRBJ2-5; TRBD2 might be the D (6 bases). V was pared by 0 bases and J by 5 bases, with 19 bases between. CDR3 length equals 17 residues. The V gene's germline CDR1 is KGHSH and CDR2 LQKENI. The CDR3, as DNA: TGTGCCAGCTCACCACCGGGATTGACGGGAGTAGGGGAGACCCAGTACTTC. Its protein is CASSPPGLTGVGETQYF.

The rearrangement links TRBV5-4 to TRBJ2-7, with D maybe TRBD1 (5 bases). Germline CDR1 reads SGHNT; CDR2 reads YYREEE (reference sequence). There are 14 residues in the CDR3. V lost 2 bases and J lost 6, with 15 bases in between. In nucleotides, the CDR3 is TGTGCCAGCAGCTTATTCGCAGGGTGGGGCGAGCAGTACTTC. Encoded protein: CASSLFAGWGEQYF. The variable domain in full, completed from reference TRBV5-4 and TRBJ2-7, reads ETGVTQSPTHLIKTRGQQVTLRCSSQSGHNTVSWYQQALGQGPQFIFQYYREEENGRGNFPPRFSGLQFPNYSSELNVNALELDDSALYLCASSLFAGWGEQYFGPGTRLTVT.

This clone was counted a few times. CDR3 region: CASSQVGVTYNEQFF. DNA for the CDR3: TGTGCCAGCAGCCAAGTCGGGGTAACCTACAATGAGCAGTTCTTC. V is TRBV14 and J is TRBJ2-1; tentative D call: TRBD2 (5 bases). Germline V gene lookup returns CDR1 SGHDN and CDR2 FVKESK. The CDR3 length is 15 residues. V was trimmed by 1 base and J by 2 bases, leaving 9 bases between them.

The J gene is TRBJ2-1, the V gene TRBV6-2 or TRBV6-3; a weak D match, TRBD2 (6 bases). This CDR3 region has 15 residues. The ends were cut back, 1 base at V and 6 bases at J, with 13 bases in the middle. Germline lookup yields CDR1 MNHEY and CDR2 SVGEGT. CDR3 region: CASSYFTGATNEQFF. As DNA, the CDR3 is TGTGCCAGCAGTTACTTCACGGGAGCCACCAATGAGCAGTTCTTC.

This clone came up once. CDR3 sequence reads: CASSLQIGDIGTSGADEQYF. The CDR3, as DNA: TGTGCCAGCAGTTTACAGATAGGCGACATCGGGACTAGCGGGGCGGACGAGCAGTACTTC. The chain joins TRBV28 to TRBJ2-7; 13 nucleotides align to TRBD2. This CDR3 is 20 amino acids long. Germline V gene lookup returns CDR1 MDHEN and CDR2 SYDVKM. Germline trimming cut 2 bases from V and 5 bases from J; bases unmatched to any gene: 18.

The rearrangement uses TRBV6-1 and TRBJ2-7; TRBD1 agrees at 8 bases. The V and J ends lost 8 bases and 1 base, in that order; junction bases with no gene match: 16. Looked up from germline, CDR1 is MNHNS and CDR2 is SASEGT. The CDR3 has 17 amino acids. The DNA of the CDR3 is TGTGCCAGCGGTGGACAGGGTGAGGGTAAAGGGTCCTACGAGCAGTACTTC. Translating it yields CASGGQGEGKGSYEQYF.

The chain recombines TRBV3-1 (or the pseudogene TRBV3-2) with TRBJ2-3, with TRBD2 identical over 8 bases. There are 15 residues in the CDR3. The V and J ends lost 4 bases and 1 base, in that order; junction bases with no gene match: 4. Germline V CDR1 and CDR2: LGHDT, YNNKEL (reference sequence). CDR3 residues: CASSPTSGGTDTQYF. The CDR3, as DNA: TGTGCCAGCAGCCCTACTAGCGGCGGCACAGATACGCAGTATTTT.

As concerns this clone: This sample also contains other DNA sequences that code for the same CDR3. The chain recombines TRBV5-1 with TRBJ2-3, with TRBD2 matching over 11 bases. The CDR3 consists of 16 residues. CDR1 and CDR2 from the germline V gene are SGHRS and YFSETQ. J lost 1 base, V lost 0 bases, and 1 base had no gene match. CDR3 amino acids: CASSLVLAGGTDTQYF. DNA of the CDR3: TGCGCCAGCAGCTTGGTACTAGCGGGGGGCACAGATACGCAGTATTTT.